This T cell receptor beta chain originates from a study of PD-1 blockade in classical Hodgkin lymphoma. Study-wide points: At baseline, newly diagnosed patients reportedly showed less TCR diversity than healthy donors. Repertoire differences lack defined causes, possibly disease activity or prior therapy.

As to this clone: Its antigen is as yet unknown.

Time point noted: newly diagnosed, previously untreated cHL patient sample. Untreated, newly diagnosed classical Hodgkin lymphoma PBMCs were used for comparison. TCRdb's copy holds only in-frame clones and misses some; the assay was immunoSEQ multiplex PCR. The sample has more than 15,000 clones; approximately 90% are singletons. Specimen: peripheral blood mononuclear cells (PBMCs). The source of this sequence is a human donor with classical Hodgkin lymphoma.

The CDR3 region is CASSQDLRTGGGSTEAFF. In nucleotides, the CDR3 is TGCGCCAGCAGCCAAGATCTTCGGACAGGGGGAGGGAGCACTGAAGCTTTCTTT. The V and J genes are TRBV4-3 and TRBJ1-1; 10 nucleotides agree with TRBD1. CDR1 LGHNA and CDR2 YSLEER come from the germline V gene. J lost 4 bases, V lost 0 bases, and 11 bases had no gene match. This CDR3 comprises 18 residues.